The subject of this entry is one T cell receptor (beta chain). Original processing notes: Estimates of nucleated cell counts were drawn from the amplification of reference gene primers. Some clones are missing from TCRdb's copy, which holds only in-frame ones; the method was immunoSEQ multiplex PCR. V and J calls plus clone size are reproduced from that table; the DNA served to infer D and trimming. The sample records over 450,000 clones, about 88% being singletons. This sample is drawn from a study of blood T cell repertoires in COVID-19. For the study at large: The study drew acute and convalescent COVID-19 samples from the United States, Italy and Spain. PBMCs, B-cell-depleted T cells, or T cells were the source of the cDNA or gDNA that made up the material.

Followed longitudinally, the Seattle patients had been enrolled during active infection. Sequencing was done on a sample of peripheral blood. The sequence came from a woman between 50 and 59 years old with COVID-19, enrolled during active disease.

The CDR3 region is CASSLGTASDTQYF. CDR3 DNA sequence: TGTGCCAGCAGCTTGGGGACAGCGTCAGATACGCAGTATTTT. This chain joins TRBV11-3 and TRBJ2-3; 7 nucleotides match TRBD1. The CDR3 runs to 14 residues. The ends lost 3 bases at V and 4 bases at J; junction bases unmatched: 4. Germline assignment: CDR1 SGHNT and CDR2 YENEEA.